This T cell receptor beta chain was documented in a study of cytomegalovirus exposure and HLA in healthy donors. Study-level findings and limits: Follow-up analysis seemed to connect common viral pathogens with several of the most significant clusters identified.

The CDR3 is 16 amino acids. Germline CDR1 SGHVS, CDR2 FQNEAQ. V was clipped by 5 bases and J by 1 base; unmatched bases: 7. The PCR used 60 Vbeta and 13 Jbeta primers. Clones were sequenced by immunoSEQ multiplex PCR, and TCRdb holds only the in-frame ones, with some missing. The table shows about 130,000 clones, with approximately 61% occurring only once. Regarding this clone: Antigen: not known.

The clonotype originates from a man younger than 45 in good health and CMV-seropositive. Material for sequencing was PBMCs. This rearrangement joins TRBV7-8 to TRBJ2-5, with TRBD2 matching over 10 bases. The CDR3 spells CASSPAGGEPQETQYF. CDR3 nucleotide sequence: TGTGCCAGCAGCCCAGCGGGAGGGGAGCCCCAAGAGACCCAGTACTTC. Looking up the rest from reference TRBV7-8 and TRBJ2-5 gives the full variable domain: GAGVSQSPRYKVAKRGQDVALRCDPISGHVSLFWYQQALGQGPEFLTYFQNEAQLDKSGLPSDRFFAERPEGSVSTLKIQRTQQEDSAVYLCASSPAGGEPQETQYFGPGTRLLVL.